The rows below give T cell receptor beta chains drawn from one sample of a study of T cell changes during pregnancy in multiple sclerosis. TCRdb keeps only in-frame clones here, not all; method: immunoSEQ multiplex PCR. The profile shows 42,000 or so clones, 94% of them singletons. The sample consisted of CD8+ T cells from peripheral blood mononuclear cells, taken in the third trimester of pregnancy. The receptors come from a female donor with multiple sclerosis, enrolled in a pregnancy study. Each CDR3 is given with its conserved first and last residue. Each record gives: D gene, clone size, J gene, V gene, CDR3 DNA, CDR3 protein. D genes are given only for firm matches. Expanded clones get a size class; other rows say once, few or many, or leave the size out.

d_call: TRBD2; clone_size: NA; j_call: TRBJ2-1; v_call: TRBV7-8; cdr3_nt: TGTGCCAGCAGCTTAGGTTCCGGGACTAGCGGGTACAATGAGCAGTTCTTC; cdr3_aa: CASSLGSGTSGYNEQFF
d_call: NA; clone_size: once; j_call: TRBJ2-5; v_call: TRBV30; cdr3_nt: TGTGCCTGGAGTCCCGAGGAGGGTTGGCAAGAGACCCAGTACTTC; cdr3_aa: CAWSPEEGWQETQYF
d_call: TRBD1; clone_size: NA; j_call: TRBJ2-5; v_call: TRBV7-9; cdr3_nt: TGTGCCAGCAGCTTTCCGGGACAGCTCCAAGAGACCCAGTACTTC; cdr3_aa: CASSFPGQLQETQYF
d_call: NA; clone_size: NA; j_call: TRBJ2-7; v_call: TRBV7-7; cdr3_nt: TGTGCTAGCAGCCAAGGACGGGGGTACGAGCAGTACTTC; cdr3_aa: CASSQGRGYEQYF
d_call: NA; clone_size: once; j_call: TRBJ2-2; v_call: TRBV13; cdr3_nt: TGTGCCAGCAGCTTAAGGGGCACCGGGGAGCTGTTTTTT; cdr3_aa: CASSLRGTGELFF
d_call: TRBD2; clone_size: NA; j_call: TRBJ2-1; v_call: TRBV27; cdr3_nt: TGTGCCAGTATCTCCTCGGGACTAGCGATATTAGATGAGCAGTTCTTC; cdr3_aa: CASISSGLAILDEQFF
d_call: NA; clone_size: NA; j_call: TRBJ1-2; v_call: TRBV15; cdr3_nt: TGTGCCACCAGCAGAGATCTGGGGGGGGGACGTGGCTACACCTTC; cdr3_aa: CATSRDLGGGRGYTF
d_call: NA; clone_size: NA; j_call: TRBJ1-2; v_call: TRBV28; cdr3_nt: TGTGCCAGCAGTTTAACTGATGTCTATGGCTACACCTTC; cdr3_aa: CASSLTDVYGYTF
d_call: TRBD1; clone_size: NA; j_call: TRBJ2-7; v_call: TRBV4-1; cdr3_nt: TGCGCCAGCAGCCAAGATCACAGGGGGTACTACGAGCAGTACTTC; cdr3_aa: CASSQDHRGYYEQYF
d_call: NA; clone_size: NA; j_call: TRBJ2-3; v_call: TRBV27; cdr3_nt: TGTGCCAGCACCCTTTCAGATACGCAGTATTTT; cdr3_aa: CASTLSDTQYF
d_call: TRBD1; clone_size: NA; j_call: TRBJ2-4; v_call: TRBV27; cdr3_nt: TGTGCCAGCAGCGAACAGGGGACAGGGGCCCTGCTAGCCAAAAACATTCAGTACTTC; cdr3_aa: CASSEQGTGALLAKNIQYF
d_call: NA; clone_size: NA; j_call: TRBJ2-7; v_call: TRBV27; cdr3_nt: TGTGCCAGCAGTTATTCGGGTGGGGACAAAGTATACGAGCAGTACTTC; cdr3_aa: CASSYSGGDKVYEQYF
d_call: NA; clone_size: NA; j_call: TRBJ2-1; v_call: TRBV27; cdr3_nt: TGTGCCAGCAGTTTCGGGTCATCTAATGAGCAGTTCTTC; cdr3_aa: CASSFGSSNEQFF
d_call: NA; clone_size: NA; j_call: TRBJ2-3; v_call: TRBV6-1; cdr3_nt: TGTGCCAGCAGCACCAGAATTTTCACAGATACGCAGTATTTT; cdr3_aa: CASSTRIFTDTQYF
d_call: NA; clone_size: NA; j_call: TRBJ2-1; v_call: TRBV5-1; cdr3_nt: TGCGCCAGCAGCTTGGGTTTTGGGACATCGATCTATGAGCAGTTCTTC; cdr3_aa: CASSLGFGTSIYEQFF
d_call: NA; clone_size: NA; j_call: TRBJ2-7; v_call: TRBV15; cdr3_nt: TGTGCCACCAGCAGAGATCGCAGGGACTACGAGCAGTACTTC; cdr3_aa: CATSRDRRDYEQYF
d_call: TRBD1; clone_size: NA; j_call: TRBJ2-7; v_call: TRBV6-1; cdr3_nt: TGTGCCAGCCTTAAGTGGACAGGTTACGAGCAGTACTTC; cdr3_aa: CASLKWTGYEQYF
d_call: NA; clone_size: NA; j_call: TRBJ2-7; v_call: TRBV19; cdr3_nt: TGTGCCAGTAGTATAGGTAGGTCAGGCGCCTACGAGCAGTACTTC; cdr3_aa: CASSIGRSGAYEQYF
d_call: TRBD1; clone_size: NA; j_call: TRBJ2-2; v_call: TRBV2; cdr3_nt: TGTGCCAGCGCTGGGGGACAGTTGAACACCGGGGAGCTGTTTTTT; cdr3_aa: CASAGGQLNTGELFF
d_call: NA; clone_size: NA; j_call: TRBJ2-7; v_call: TRBV19; cdr3_nt: TGTGCCAGTAAGGGGGAACGCAACGAGCAGTACTTC; cdr3_aa: CASKGERNEQYF
d_call: TRBD2; clone_size: NA; j_call: TRBJ2-7; v_call: TRBV7-2; cdr3_nt: TGTGCCAGCAGCTTACTTAGCGGGGGGAGGGAGCAGTACTTC; cdr3_aa: CASSLLSGGREQYF
d_call: NA; clone_size: NA; j_call: TRBJ2-7; v_call: TRBV28; cdr3_nt: TGTGCCAGCAGTTTAAAATTGCCGAGCGGAGAGGAACCCTCCTACGAGCAGTACTTC; cdr3_aa: CASSLKLPSGEEPSYEQYF
d_call: TRBD1; clone_size: NA; j_call: TRBJ2-3; v_call: TRBV9; cdr3_nt: TGTGCCAGCAGCGCGCGGACAGGGGAAGTTTTTGATACGCAGTATTTT; cdr3_aa: CASSARTGEVFDTQYF
d_call: TRBD2; clone_size: NA; j_call: TRBJ2-1; v_call: TRBV7-3; cdr3_nt: TGTGCCAGCAGCTCCAGGACTAGCGGGATTCGAGATGAGCAGTTCTTC; cdr3_aa: CASSSRTSGIRDEQFF
d_call: NA; clone_size: few; j_call: TRBJ2-7; v_call: TRBV4-1; cdr3_nt: TGCGCCAGCAGCCAAGATCGGTGGAGGAGCTCCTACGAGCAGTACTTC; cdr3_aa: CASSQDRWRSSYEQYF
d_call: NA; clone_size: NA; j_call: TRBJ2-5; v_call: TRBV6-5; cdr3_nt: TGTGCCAGCAGCGACCAAGAGACCCAGTACTTC; cdr3_aa: CASSDQETQYF